This T cell receptor beta chain was obtained from a study of regulatory T cells in long-lasting Graves disease. Study-wide findings and caveats: Persistent disease preferred TRBV28, TRBJ1-2 and TRBJ2-5; new disease, TRBV20-1 and TRBJ2-1. Relative to new patients (approximately 1,000), persistent patients exhibited greater sharing of public clonotypes (more than 2,500).

The CDR3 contains 11 residues. Germline CDR1 reads SGHRS; CDR2 reads YFSETQ. Time point described: newly diagnosed GD, antithyroid drugs for less than 3 months. Making the TCR library involved RNA that had been extracted from PBMCs. This clonotype was found many times. What it recognizes is unknown. Its ends do not fully match the called genes, so a read error is possible. With iRepertoire HTBI primers and Arm-PCR of CDR3 regions, TCR beta libraries were built. TCRdb processed the multiplex PCR reads anew with MiXCR; each CDR3 protein has one entry. The table lists about 370,000 distinct CDR3 sequences, about a sixth of them singletons.

The TCR originated in a female donor with Graves disease. J is TRBJ1-3 and V is TRBV5-1, with 8 nucleotides matching TRBD1. The input for sequencing was peripheral blood mononuclear cells (PBMCs), taken at new diagnosis, from a patient treated with antithyroid drugs. CDR3 DNA: TGCGCCAGCAGCTCAGGGACAGGACAAGATTTT. Its protein product is CASSSGTGQDF. The entire variable domain, with the rest obtained from reference TRBV5-1 and TRBJ1-3, is as follows: KAGVTQTPRYLIKTRGQQVTLSCSPISGHRSVSWYQQTPGQGLQFLFEYFSETQRNKGNFPGRFSGRQFSNSRSEMNVSTLELGDSALYLCASSSGTGQDFGEGSWLTVV.